The following is a T cell receptor beta chain sequence with its context. Its target is not known. Investigators profiled TCR beta VDJ and CDR3 from genomic DNA template. TCRdb passed the reads through MiXCR, listing each CDR3 protein once. This sample has more than 150,000 distinct CDR3 sequences, with 48% found just once. The data belong to a study of CD8+CD57+ T cells in acquired aplastic anemia. Study-wide background: Sorted CD4+ and CD8+ cells yielded DNA averaging approximately 3.4 ug.

General study findings and limits: Patients and controls shared just under 30 CD8+ CDR3 sequences.

V lost 3 bases, J lost 0 bases, and 3 bases stayed unmatched. The CDR3 consists of 15 residues. CDR1 is KGHDR, CDR2 SFDVKD, per germline. All patients picked for sequencing had shown, by flow cytometry, an expansion of CD8+CD57+ cells. The enrolled patients all had severe acquired aplastic anemia. The source of this sequence is a human donor with aplastic anemia. Material: sorted CD4+, CD8+, or CD8+CD57+ T cells (not recorded which) from PBMCs. This rearrangement joins TRBV24-1 to TRBJ1-1; TRBD1 matches at 7 bases. The CDR3 here is CATSDLDRVNTEAFF. In DNA form, the CDR3 reads TGTGCCACCAGTGATCTTGACAGGGTGAACACTGAAGCTTTCTTT.